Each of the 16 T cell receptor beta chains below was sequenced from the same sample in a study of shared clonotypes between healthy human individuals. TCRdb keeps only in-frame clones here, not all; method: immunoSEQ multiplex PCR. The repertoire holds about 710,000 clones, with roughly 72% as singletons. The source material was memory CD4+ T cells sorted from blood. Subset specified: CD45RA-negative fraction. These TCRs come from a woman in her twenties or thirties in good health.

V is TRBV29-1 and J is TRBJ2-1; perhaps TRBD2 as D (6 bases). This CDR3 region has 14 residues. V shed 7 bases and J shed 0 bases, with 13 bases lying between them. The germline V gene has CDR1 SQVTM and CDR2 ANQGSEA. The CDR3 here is CSARGGSSYNEQFF. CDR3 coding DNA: TGCAGCGCCCGAGGAGGGAGCTCCTACAATGAGCAGTTCTTC.

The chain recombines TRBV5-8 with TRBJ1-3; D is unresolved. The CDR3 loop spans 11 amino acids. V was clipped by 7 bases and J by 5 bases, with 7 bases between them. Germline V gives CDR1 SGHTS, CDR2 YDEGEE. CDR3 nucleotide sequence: TGTGCCAGCTTCCTGAGAAACACCATATATTTT. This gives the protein CASFLRNTIYF.

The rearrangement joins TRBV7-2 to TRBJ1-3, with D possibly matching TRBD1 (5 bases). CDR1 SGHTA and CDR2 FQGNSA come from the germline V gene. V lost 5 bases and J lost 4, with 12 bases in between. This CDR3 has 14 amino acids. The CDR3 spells CASSPQTDGNTIYF. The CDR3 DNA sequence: TGTGCCAGCAGCCCTCAGACAGACGGAAACACCATATATTTT.

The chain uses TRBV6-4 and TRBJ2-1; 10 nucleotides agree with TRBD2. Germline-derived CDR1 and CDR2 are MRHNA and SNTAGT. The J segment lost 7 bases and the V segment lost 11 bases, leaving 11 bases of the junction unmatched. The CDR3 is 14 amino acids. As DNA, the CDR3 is TGTGCCGAGGGGCAGCGGGAGGGCGTAAATGAGCAGTTCTTC. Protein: CAEGQREGVNEQFF.

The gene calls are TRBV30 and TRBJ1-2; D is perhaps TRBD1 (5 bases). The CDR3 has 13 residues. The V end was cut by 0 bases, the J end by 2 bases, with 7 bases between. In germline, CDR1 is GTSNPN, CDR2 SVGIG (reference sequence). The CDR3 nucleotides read TGTGCCTGGAGTGTTCGGACAAACTATGGCTACACCTTC. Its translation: CAWSVRTNYGYTF. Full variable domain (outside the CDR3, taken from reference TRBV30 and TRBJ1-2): SQTIHQWPATLVQPVGSPLSLECTVEGTSNPNLYWYRQAAGRGLQLLFYSVGIGQISSEVPQNLSASRPQDRQFILSSKKLLLSDSGFYLCAWSVRTNYGYTFGSGTRLTVV.

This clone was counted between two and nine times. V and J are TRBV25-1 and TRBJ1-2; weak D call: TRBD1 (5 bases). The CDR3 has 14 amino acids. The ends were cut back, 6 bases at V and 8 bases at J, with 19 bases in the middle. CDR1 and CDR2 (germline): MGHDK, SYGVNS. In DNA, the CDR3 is TGTGCCAGCAGCATTGGGGACTCCGCGAAGGGCTACACCTTC. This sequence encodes CASSIGDSAKGYTF.

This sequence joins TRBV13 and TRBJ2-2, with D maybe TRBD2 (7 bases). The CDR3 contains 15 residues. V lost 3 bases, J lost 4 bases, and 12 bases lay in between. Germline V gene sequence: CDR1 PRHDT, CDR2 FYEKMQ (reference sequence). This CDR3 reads CASSLGGPPTGELFF. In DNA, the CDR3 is TGTGCCAGCAGCTTGGGGGGGCCCCCCACCGGGGAGCTGTTTTTT.

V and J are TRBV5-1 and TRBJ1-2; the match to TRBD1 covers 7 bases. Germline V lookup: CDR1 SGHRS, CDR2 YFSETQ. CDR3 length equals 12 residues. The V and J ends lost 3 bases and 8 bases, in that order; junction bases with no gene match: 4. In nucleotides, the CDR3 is TGCGCCAGCAGCTCACAGGGGACCGGCTACACCTTC. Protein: CASSSQGTGYTF.

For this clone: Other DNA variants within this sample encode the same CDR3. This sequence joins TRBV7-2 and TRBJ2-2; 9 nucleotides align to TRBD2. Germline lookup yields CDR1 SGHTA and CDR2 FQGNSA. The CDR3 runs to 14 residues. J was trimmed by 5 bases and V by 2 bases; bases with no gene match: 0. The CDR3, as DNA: TGTGCCAGCAGCTTACTAGCGGGGACCGGGGAGCTGTTTTTT. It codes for CASSLLAGTGELFF.

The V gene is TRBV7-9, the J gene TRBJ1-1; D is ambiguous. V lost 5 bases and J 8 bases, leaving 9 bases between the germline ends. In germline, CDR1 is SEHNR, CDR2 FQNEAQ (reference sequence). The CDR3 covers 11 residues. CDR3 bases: TGTGCCAGCAGCCGGACGGAAGAAGCTTTCTTT. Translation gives CASSRTEEAFF.

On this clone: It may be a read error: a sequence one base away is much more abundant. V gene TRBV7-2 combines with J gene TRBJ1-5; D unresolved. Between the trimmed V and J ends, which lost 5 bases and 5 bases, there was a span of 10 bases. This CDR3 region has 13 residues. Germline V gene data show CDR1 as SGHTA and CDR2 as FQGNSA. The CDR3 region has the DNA TGTGCCAGCAGCAAACAGAGGGATCAGCCCCAGCATTTT. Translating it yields CASSKQRDQPQHF.

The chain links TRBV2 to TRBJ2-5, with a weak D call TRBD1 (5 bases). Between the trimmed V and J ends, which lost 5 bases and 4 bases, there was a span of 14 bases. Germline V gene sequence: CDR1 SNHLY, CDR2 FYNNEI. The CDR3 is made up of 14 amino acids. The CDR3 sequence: CASSLGPRGETQYF. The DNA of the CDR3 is TGTGCCAGCAGTCTTGGGCCAAGGGGAGAGACCCAGTACTTC.

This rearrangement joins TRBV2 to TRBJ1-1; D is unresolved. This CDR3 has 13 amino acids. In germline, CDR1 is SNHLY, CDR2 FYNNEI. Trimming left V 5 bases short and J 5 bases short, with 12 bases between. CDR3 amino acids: CASSNSGRTEAFF. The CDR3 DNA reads TGTGCCAGCAGTAACAGCGGGAGGACTGAAGCTTTCTTT.

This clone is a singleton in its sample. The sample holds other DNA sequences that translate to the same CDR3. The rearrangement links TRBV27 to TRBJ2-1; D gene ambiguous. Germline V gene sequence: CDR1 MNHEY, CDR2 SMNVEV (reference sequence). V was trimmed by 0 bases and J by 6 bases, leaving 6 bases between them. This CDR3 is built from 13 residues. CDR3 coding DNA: TGTGCCAGCAGTTTATCGCGGCCCAATGAGCAGTTCTTC. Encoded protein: CASSLSRPNEQFF.

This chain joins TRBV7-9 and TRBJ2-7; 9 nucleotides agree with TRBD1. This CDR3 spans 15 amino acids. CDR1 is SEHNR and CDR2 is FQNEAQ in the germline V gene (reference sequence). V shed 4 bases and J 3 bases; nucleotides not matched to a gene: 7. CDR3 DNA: TGTGCCAGCAGCTCCCCGGGACAGGGTGGCTACGAGCAGTACTTC. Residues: CASSSPGQGGYEQYF.

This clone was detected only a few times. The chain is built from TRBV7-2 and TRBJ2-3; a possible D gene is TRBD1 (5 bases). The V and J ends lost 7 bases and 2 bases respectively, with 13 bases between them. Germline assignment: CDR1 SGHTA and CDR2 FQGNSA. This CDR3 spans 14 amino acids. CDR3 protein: CASKLGQNTDTQYF. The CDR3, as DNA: TGTGCCAGCAAGCTGGGGCAAAACACAGATACGCAGTATTTT.